This T cell receptor beta chain was obtained from a study of T-cell memory formation after mild COVID-19. This clonotype has a handful of counts. What it recognizes is unknown. TCR alpha and TCR beta cDNA libraries carrying sample barcodes and UMIs came from 5'RACE with constant-segment primers. TCRdb ran MiXCR on the 5' RACE reads and lists one entry per CDR3 protein. The table has 160,000 or so distinct CDR3 sequences, 25% to 40% seen once; the top ten hold 12%. Study-wide findings and caveats: CD4+ bias marked clones expanding day 15 to 37, unlike balanced contracting clones.

Trimming pared 0 bases from V and 2 bases from J, leaving 11 bases between. This CDR3 region has 15 residues. Germline values: CDR1 MNHEY, CDR2 SVGAGI. The V gene is TRBV6-5, the J gene TRBJ2-7; a weak D match, TRBD1 (5 bases). The sequence derives from an adult woman who had mild COVID-19 (a few samples of this study predate the infection). Cell type and time point are not known. The source material was PBMCs or a T cell subset sorted from them (not recorded which). The CDR3 loop reads CASSYSYRPAYEQYF. DNA of the CDR3: TGTGCCAGCAGTTACTCGTACAGGCCCGCCTACGAGCAGTACTTC.